This TCR beta chain stems from a study of identical twins. Notes on the study in general: Weaker excess twin sharing was observed in beta out-of-frame sequences. A cross-sectional statistical analysis, not follow-up of the same donors, supported the conclusions. Beta clonotypes that were abundant in cord blood contained fewer insertions, a pattern absent from memory repertoires.

Note on this clonotype: Antigen unknown.

MiXCR, run by TCRdb on the 5' RACE reads, gives a single entry per CDR3 protein. The sample has some 790,000 distinct CDR3 sequences, 15% to 20% seen once. Germline V gene data show CDR1 as LGHNT and CDR2 as FRNRAP. The CDR3 runs to 14 residues. V lost 5 bases, J lost 3 bases, and 5 bases stayed unmatched. This sample was shared with a second study, whose subject was T cells expressing NK-cell markers. From that second work: What remained unclear was the HCMV specificity of expanded NKG2C+ T cell clones.

This clonotype was obtained from a woman aged 18 to 35 in good health. The rearrangement joins TRBV12-5 to TRBJ1-2; the match to TRBD1 covers 8 bases. The source material was PBMCs. The CDR3 DNA follows: TGTGCTAGTGGTCACGACAGGGGCGACTATGGCTACACCTTC. As protein: CASGHDRGDYGYTF.